Many counts were recorded for the clone carrying this T cell receptor (beta chain). Its antigen is currently unknown. The data stem from a study of T-cell reconstitution after alpha-beta-depleted transplantation in children. Using unique molecular identifiers, the investigators prepared the TCRbeta library. TCRdb recomputed calls from the PCR reads with MiXCR, one row per CDR3 protein. In the table there are hundreds of thousands of distinct CDR3 sequences, less than 9.5% of which are singletons. This CDR3 has 12 amino acids. The ends lost 7 bases at V and 6 bases at J; junction bases unmatched: 5. Points from the study as a whole: About two months after transplant, alpha-beta T cells reportedly came from several hundred expanded graft clones. It was newly produced T cells that mostly accounted for T-cell counts and diversity one year after transplant. Some patients showed high day-60 TCRbeta diversity, which derived from surviving recipient T cells and thymic progenitors.

The chain uses TRBV12-3 or TRBV12-4 and TRBJ1-1, with 7 bases lining up with TRBD1. The specimen comprised peripheral blood, sampled 360 days after TCRalphabeta/CD19-depleted stem cell transplant. This sequence originates from a female patient aged 2-9 years who had a stem cell transplant for Fanconi anemia, so the T cells may come from the graft donor. As DNA, the CDR3 is TGTGCCAGCAATATTGGGACAGCTGAAGCTTTCTTT. Encoded protein: CASNIGTAEAFF.